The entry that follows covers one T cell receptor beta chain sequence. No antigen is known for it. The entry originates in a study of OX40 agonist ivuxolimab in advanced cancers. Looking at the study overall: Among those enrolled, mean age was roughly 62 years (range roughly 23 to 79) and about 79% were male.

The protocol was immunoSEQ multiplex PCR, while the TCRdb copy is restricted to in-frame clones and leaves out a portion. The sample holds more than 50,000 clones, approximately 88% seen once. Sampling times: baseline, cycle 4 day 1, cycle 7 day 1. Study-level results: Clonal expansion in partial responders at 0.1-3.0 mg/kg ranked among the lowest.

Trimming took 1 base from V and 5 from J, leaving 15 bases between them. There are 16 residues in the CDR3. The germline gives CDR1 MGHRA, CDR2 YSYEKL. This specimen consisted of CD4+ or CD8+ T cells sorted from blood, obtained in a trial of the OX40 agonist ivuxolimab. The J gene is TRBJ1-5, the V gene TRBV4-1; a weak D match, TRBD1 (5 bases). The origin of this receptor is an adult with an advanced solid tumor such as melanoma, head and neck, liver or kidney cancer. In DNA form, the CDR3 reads TGCGCCAGCAGCCAAGGTCTGGGCGGGGGGGATCAGCCCCAGCATTTT. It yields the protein CASSQGLGGGDQPQHF.